The 22 T cell receptor beta chains below come from one sample, sequenced in a study of cytomegalovirus exposure and HLA in healthy donors. The PCR ran on 60 Vbeta and 13 Jbeta primers. Some clones are missing from TCRdb's copy, which holds only in-frame ones; the method was immunoSEQ multiplex PCR. This sample carries some 180,000 clones, about four fifths of them seen once, and the ten largest clones take 2.9%. What was sequenced was PBMCs. Source of these receptors: a male donor in good health and CMV-seronegative.

Only a few counts were recorded for this clone. The gene calls are TRBV6-6 and TRBJ2-3; D perhaps matches TRBD2 (6 bases). The ends were cut back, 9 bases at V and 5 bases at J, with 21 bases in the middle. Germline V lookup: CDR1 MNHNY, CDR2 SVGAGI (reference sequence). The CDR3 consists of 15 residues. The CDR3 loop reads CASSRAGLSGDTQYF. The DNA of the CDR3 is TGTGCCAGTAGCCGGGCGGGGTTGAGTGGAGATACGCAGTATTTT.

This chain joins TRBV4-2 and TRBJ2-2; D is uncertain. V lost 0 bases to trimming and J lost 6 bases, with 14 bases between them. Germline V gene lookup returns CDR1 LGHNA and CDR2 YNFKEQ. This CDR3 region has 16 residues. The CDR3 loop reads CASSQEGQSAAGELFF. For the CDR3, the DNA is TGTGCCAGCAGCCAAGAGGGTCAGAGCGCCGCCGGGGAGCTGTTTTTT.

The table lists this clone with a few counts. This sequence joins TRBV4-2 and TRBJ2-1, with 9 bases identical to TRBD2. Trimming cost V 1 base and J 2 bases; bases outside gene matches: 3. Germline V gene lookup returns CDR1 LGHNA and CDR2 YNFKEQ. The CDR3 totals 16 residues. The CDR3 DNA reads as TGTGCCAGCAGCCAAGGTAGCGGGGGCCCCTACAATGAGCAGTTCTTC. It is translated as CASSQGSGGPYNEQFF.

The rearrangement uses TRBV28 and TRBJ1-5, with TRBD1 matching 9 bases. The CDR3 extends over 17 amino acids. Germline CDR1 reads MDHEN; CDR2 reads SYDVKM. The ends lost 3 bases at V and 2 bases at J; junction bases unmatched: 8. The CDR3 coding sequence is TGTGCCAGCAGTTTCCTATACAGGGGGCCGGGCAATCAGCCCCAGCATTTT. This encodes CASSFLYRGPGNQPQHF.

The CDR3 DNA reads TGTGCCAGCAGCGTATCCGGGGGGGTACAAGAGACCCAGTACTTC. Amino acids: CASSVSGGVQETQYF. The V call is TRBV9, the J call TRBJ2-5; TRBD2 aligns across 8 bases. This CDR3 region has 15 residues. CDR1 is SGDLS, CDR2 YYNGEE, per germline. With 1 base clipped from V and 2 bases from J, the junction kept 4 bases outside the gene matches.

DNA for the CDR3: TGTGCCAGCAGACAGGGTTCTGGGGCCAACGTCCTGACTTTC. Protein: CASRQGSGANVLTF. The chain links TRBV7-9 to TRBJ2-6; TRBD1 is a possible D gene (6 bases). Per germline, CDR1 SEHNR and CDR2 FQNEAQ (reference sequence). CDR3 size: 14 residues. The V end was cut by 6 bases, the J end by 1 base, with 7 bases between.

The gene calls are TRBV7-8 and TRBJ2-7; D gene unclear. Trimming removed 1 base at V and 2 bases at J, with 15 bases between. The CDR3 runs to 16 residues. Looked up from germline, CDR1 is SGHVS and CDR2 is FQNEAQ. DNA of the CDR3: TGTGCCAGCAGCTTAGTGGGCAGCCTTATCCCCTACGAGCAGTACTTC. It codes for CASSLVGSLIPYEQYF. Full variable domain (missing parts from reference TRBV7-8 and TRBJ2-7): GAGVSQSPRYKVAKRGQDVALRCDPISGHVSLFWYQQALGQGPEFLTYFQNEAQLDKSGLPSDRFFAERPEGSVSTLKIQRTQQEDSAVYLCASSLVGSLIPYEQYFGPGTRLTVT.

This chain links TRBV4-3 with TRBJ1-5; 7 nucleotides align to TRBD1. J lost 5 bases, V lost 1 base, and 5 bases had no gene match. Germline V lookup: CDR1 LGHNA, CDR2 YSLEER. The CDR3 runs to 15 residues. The CDR3 coding sequence is TGCGCCAGCAGCCAAGCGCAGGGGGTCTATCAGCCCCAGCATTTT. Residues: CASSQAQGVYQPQHF.

The V and J genes are TRBV7-6 and TRBJ2-1, with TRBD2 as a possible D gene (6 bases). Looked up from germline, CDR1 is SGHVS and CDR2 is FNYEAQ. With 2 bases removed from V and 4 bases from J, the gap between germline ends came to 6 bases. This CDR3 is built from 13 residues. The CDR3 bases are TGTGCCAGCAGCTTACGGGGGTACAATGAGCAGTTCTTC. Its translation is CASSLRGYNEQFF. The full variable domain, with the rest looked up from reference TRBV7-6 and TRBJ2-1, is GAGVSQSPRYKVTKRGQDVALRCDPISGHVSLYWYRQALGQGPEFLTYFNYEAQQDKSGLPNDRFSAERPEGSISTLTIQRTEQRDSAMYRCASSLRGYNEQFFGPGTRLTVL.

The rearrangement links TRBV7-9 to TRBJ2-1; D unclear. The CDR3 has 14 amino acids. Trimming cost V 8 bases and J 4 bases, with 15 bases left between them. CDR1 SEHNR and CDR2 FQNEAQ come from the germline V gene (reference sequence). This chain's CDR3 is CASHPTSPYNEQFF. CDR3 DNA: TGTGCCAGCCATCCGACATCCCCTTACAATGAGCAGTTCTTC. Supplemented by reference TRBV7-9 and TRBJ2-1, the full variable domain reads DTGVSQNPRHKITKRGQNVTFRCDPISEHNRLYWYRQTLGQGPEFLTYFQNEAQLEKSRLLSDRFSAERPKGSFSTLEIQRTEQGDSAMYLCASHPTSPYNEQFFGPGTRLTVL.

The chain links TRBV4-3 to TRBJ2-3, with TRBD2 matching over 7 bases. After removal of 0 bases from V and 3 bases from J, the junction contained 6 bases not matched to a gene. The germline gives CDR1 LGHNA, CDR2 YSLEER. The CDR3 consists of 16 residues. CDR3 in amino acids: CASSQDSSGGTDTQYF. In DNA form, the CDR3 reads TGCGCCAGCAGCCAAGATTCTAGCGGAGGTACAGATACGCAGTATTTT.

This clone was counted once. The chain links TRBV15 to TRBJ1-1; 7 positions agree with TRBD1. The CDR3 is 14 amino acids. V lost 0 bases to trimming and J lost 4 bases; unmatched junction nucleotides: 2. Germline V gene lookup returns CDR1 LNHNV and CDR2 YYDKDF (reference sequence). The CDR3 region has the DNA TGTGCCACCAGCAGAGATAGGGGGCGCACTGAAGCTTTCTTT. Translation: CATSRDRGRTEAFF. The variable domain in full, with the rest retrieved from reference TRBV15 and TRBJ1-1, is DAMVIQNPRYQVTQFGKPVTLSCSQTLNHNVMYWYQQKSSQAPKLLFHYYDKDFNNEADTPDNFQSRRPNTSFCFLDIRSPGLGDTAMYLCATSRDRGRTEAFFGQGTRLTVV.

CDR3 DNA sequence: TGCGCCAGCAGCCACCCGGGACAGAACTCTGGAAACACCATATATTTT. This translates into CASSHPGQNSGNTIYF. The chain joins TRBV4-1 to TRBJ1-3; 7 bases map to TRBD1. This CDR3 comprises 16 residues. Per the germline V gene, CDR1 is MGHRA and CDR2 is YSYEKL. Unmatched junction bases numbered 5, after V lost 3 bases and J lost 0 bases.

The CDR3 loop reads CASSFDRGTDTGELFF. The CDR3 DNA sequence: TGTGCCAGCAGCTTCGACAGGGGAACGGACACCGGGGAGCTGTTTTTT. J is TRBJ2-2 and V is TRBV7-2; 8 bases align to TRBD1. Trimming at V came to 3 bases and at J to 3 bases, leaving 6 bases not matched to a gene. The germline gives CDR1 SGHTA, CDR2 FQGNSA. This CDR3 region has 16 residues.

V gene TRBV4-3 combines with J gene TRBJ1-2; D is undetermined. CDR3 length: 16 residues. The germline gives CDR1 LGHNA, CDR2 YSLEER. V lost 0 bases and J lost 5, with 16 bases in between. The CDR3 DNA follows: TGCGCCAGCAGCCAAGATTATAGAGCGGCGGGATATGGCTACACCTTC. Amino acid sequence: CASSQDYRAAGYGYTF.

The gene calls are TRBV4-2 and TRBJ2-4; D perhaps matches TRBD2 (5 bases). Trimming removed 3 bases from V and 7 bases from J, with 7 bases in between. From germline, CDR1 is LGHNA and CDR2 YNFKEQ. CDR3 size: 12 residues. The CDR3 bases are TGTGCCAGCAGCCAGTCGGGGAACATTCAGTACTTC. Protein sequence: CASSQSGNIQYF.

The chain links TRBV28 to TRBJ1-6; D gene ambiguous. Trimming shortened V by 3 bases and J by 0 bases, and 12 bases separated the two germline ends. The CDR3 length is 17 residues. Germline CDR1 reads MDHEN; CDR2 reads SYDVKM. The CDR3 region is CASSFPPRSSYNSPLHF. In DNA form, the CDR3 reads TGTGCCAGCAGTTTCCCCCCTAGGAGCTCCTATAATTCACCCCTCCACTTT.

The V gene is TRBV4-1, the J gene TRBJ2-3; D is unresolved. CDR3 length: 15 residues. Trimming stripped 1 base from V and 5 bases from J, with 13 bases between. Per the germline V gene, CDR1 is MGHRA and CDR2 is YSYEKL. Here the CDR3 reads CASSQARREKDTQYF. The CDR3, as DNA: TGCGCCAGCAGCCAAGCAAGAAGAGAGAAAGATACGCAGTATTTT.

The J gene is TRBJ1-1, the V gene TRBV12-5; D call uncertain. There are 13 residues in the CDR3. Germline V CDR1 and CDR2: LGHNT, FRNRAP. V was clipped by 2 bases and J by 2 bases, with 6 bases between them. In DNA form, the CDR3 reads TGTGCTAGTGGTTTGATCCTAAACACTGAAGCTTTCTTT. As protein: CASGLILNTEAFF.

The chain recombines TRBV30 with TRBJ2-5; TRBD1 matches 7 bases. With V trimmed by 5 bases and J by 7 bases, 13 bases remained unmatched. The CDR3 totals 14 residues. Germline V gives CDR1 GTSNPN, CDR2 SVGIG (reference sequence). For the CDR3, the DNA is TGTGCCTGGGAAGAGACGACAGGGATCGGGACCCAGTACTTC. Amino acid sequence: CAWEETTGIGTQYF.

This chain connects TRBV15 to TRBJ2-3, with D tentatively TRBD2 (6 bases). The CDR3 extends over 17 amino acids. Germline V gene lookup returns CDR1 LNHNV and CDR2 YYDKDF (reference sequence). Trimming took 0 bases from V and 0 from J, leaving 13 bases between them. Written as DNA, the CDR3 is TGTGCCACCAGCAGAGATCTCATGGGGGGTAGCACAGATACGCAGTATTTT. Residues: CATSRDLMGGSTDTQYF. Drawing the rest from reference TRBV15 and TRBJ2-3, the complete variable domain is DAMVIQNPRYQVTQFGKPVTLSCSQTLNHNVMYWYQQKSSQAPKLLFHYYDKDFNNEADTPDNFQSRRPNTSFCFLDIRSPGLGDTAMYLCATSRDLMGGSTDTQYFGPGTRLTVL.

The chain links TRBV7-2 to TRBJ1-3; D is uncertain. Deletions cut 8 bases from V and 3 bases from J, with 14 bases between. The CDR3 loop spans 14 amino acids. CDR1 and CDR2 (germline): SGHTA, FQGNSA. CDR3 sequence reads: CASRSPTNGNTIYF. The CDR3 DNA sequence: TGTGCCAGCCGCTCTCCCACTAATGGAAACACCATATATTTT.